The clone carrying this T cell receptor beta chain appeared a few times. Germline CDR1 is MDHEN and CDR2 is SYDVKM. The CDR3 is 17 residues long. Trimming took off 4 bases at V and 0 bases at J, with 16 bases between the two ends. From the reads, TCRdb called clonotypes with MiXCR, one entry per CDR3 protein. The table lists 740,000 or so distinct CDR3 sequences, 35% of them singletons, with about 2.8% in the top ten. The sample belongs to a study of T cell repertoires in cytomegalovirus infection. Sequenced input: PBMCs. The sequence derives from a human donor in good health (CMV status not recorded). Some clones in this sample may be carry-over from other donors' samples. The chain links TRBV28 to TRBJ2-1; TRBD2 might be the D (5 bases). CDR3 sequence (DNA): TGTGCCAGCAGTTCCCGGCTAGCCTTTTACTCCTACAATGAGCAGTTCTTC. Its translation: CASSSRLAFYSYNEQFF.